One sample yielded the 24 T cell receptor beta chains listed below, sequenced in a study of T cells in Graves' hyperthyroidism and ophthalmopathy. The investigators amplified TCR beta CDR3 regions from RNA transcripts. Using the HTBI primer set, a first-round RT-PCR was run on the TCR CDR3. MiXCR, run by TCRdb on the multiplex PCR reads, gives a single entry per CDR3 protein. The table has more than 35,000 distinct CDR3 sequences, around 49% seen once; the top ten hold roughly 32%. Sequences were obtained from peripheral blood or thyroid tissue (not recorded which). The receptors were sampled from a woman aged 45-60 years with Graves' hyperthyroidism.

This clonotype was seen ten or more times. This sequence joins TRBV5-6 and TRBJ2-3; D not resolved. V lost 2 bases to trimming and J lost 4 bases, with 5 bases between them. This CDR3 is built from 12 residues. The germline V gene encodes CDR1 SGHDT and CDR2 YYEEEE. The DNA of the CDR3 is TGTGCCAGCAGCTTAAATCCAGATACGCAGTATTTT. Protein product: CASSLNPDTQYF.

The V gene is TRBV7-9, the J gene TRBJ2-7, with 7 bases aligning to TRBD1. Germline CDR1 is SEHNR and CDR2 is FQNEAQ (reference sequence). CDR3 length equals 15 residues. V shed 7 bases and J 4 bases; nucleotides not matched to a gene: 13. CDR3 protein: CASNQPLGQAYEQYF. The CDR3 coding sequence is TGTGCCAGCAACCAACCACTCGGACAGGCGTACGAGCAGTACTTC.

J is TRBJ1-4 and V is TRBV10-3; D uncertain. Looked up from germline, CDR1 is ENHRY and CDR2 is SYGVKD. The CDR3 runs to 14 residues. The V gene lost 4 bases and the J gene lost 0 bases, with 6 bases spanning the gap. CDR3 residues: CAISGSATNEKLFF. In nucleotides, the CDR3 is TGTGCCATCAGTGGTAGTGCAACTAATGAAAAACTGTTTTTT.

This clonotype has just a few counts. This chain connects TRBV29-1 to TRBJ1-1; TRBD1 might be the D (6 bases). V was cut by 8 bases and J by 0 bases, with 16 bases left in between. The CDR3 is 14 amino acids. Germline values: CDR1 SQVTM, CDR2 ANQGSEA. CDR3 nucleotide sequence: TGCAGCATTCAGACAGGCCCATTGAACACTGAAGCTTTCTTT. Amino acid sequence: CSIQTGPLNTEAFF.

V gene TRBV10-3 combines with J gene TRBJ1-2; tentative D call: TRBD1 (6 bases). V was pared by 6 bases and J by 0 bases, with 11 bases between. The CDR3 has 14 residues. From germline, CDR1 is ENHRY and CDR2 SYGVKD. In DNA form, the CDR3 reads TGTGCCATCAGCCCAGGGGAGACTAACTATGGCTACACCTTC. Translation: CAISPGETNYGYTF.

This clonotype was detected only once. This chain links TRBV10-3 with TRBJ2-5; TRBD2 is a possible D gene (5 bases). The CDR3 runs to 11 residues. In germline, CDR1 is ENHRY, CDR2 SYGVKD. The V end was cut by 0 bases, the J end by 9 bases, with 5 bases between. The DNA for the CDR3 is TGTGCCATCAGTGAGTCGGAGGCCCAGTACTTC. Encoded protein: CAISESEAQYF.

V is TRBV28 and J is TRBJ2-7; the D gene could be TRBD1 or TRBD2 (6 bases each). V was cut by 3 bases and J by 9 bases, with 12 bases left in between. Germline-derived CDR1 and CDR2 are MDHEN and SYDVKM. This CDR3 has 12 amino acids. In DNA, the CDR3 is TGTGCCAGCAGTTTCCCGGGGGCGCGGCAGTACTTC. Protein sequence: CASSFPGARQYF.

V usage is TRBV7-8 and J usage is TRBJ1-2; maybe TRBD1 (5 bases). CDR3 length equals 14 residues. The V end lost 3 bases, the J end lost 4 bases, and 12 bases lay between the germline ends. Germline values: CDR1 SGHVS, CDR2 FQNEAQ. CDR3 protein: CASSLGGVGYGYTF. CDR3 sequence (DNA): TGTGCCAGCAGCTTGGGGGGGGTCGGCTATGGCTACACCTTC. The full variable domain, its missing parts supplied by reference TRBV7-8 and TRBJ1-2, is GAGVSQSPRYKVAKRGQDVALRCDPISGHVSLFWYQQALGQGPEFLTYFQNEAQLDKSGLPSDRFFAERPEGSVSTLKIQRTQQEDSAVYLCASSLGGVGYGYTFGSGTRLTVV.

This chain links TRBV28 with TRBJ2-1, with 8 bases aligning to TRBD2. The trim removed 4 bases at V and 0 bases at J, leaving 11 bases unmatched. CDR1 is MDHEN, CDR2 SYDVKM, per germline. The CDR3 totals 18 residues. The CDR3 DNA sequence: TGTGCCAGCAGTTCCTGGCCCAGCGGGGGAAGCTCCTACAATGAGCAGTTCTTC. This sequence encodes CASSSWPSGGSSYNEQFF.

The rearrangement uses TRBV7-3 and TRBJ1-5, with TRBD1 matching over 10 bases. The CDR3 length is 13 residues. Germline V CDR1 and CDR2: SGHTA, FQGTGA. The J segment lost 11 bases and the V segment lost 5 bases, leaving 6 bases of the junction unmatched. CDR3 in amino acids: CASSPGTGETQHF. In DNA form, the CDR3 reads TGTGCCAGCAGCCCCGGGACAGGGGAGACCCAGCATTTT. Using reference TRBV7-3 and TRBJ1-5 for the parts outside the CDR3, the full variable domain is GAGVSQTPSNKVTEKGKYVELRCDPISGHTALYWYRQSLGQGPEFLIYFQGTGAADDSGLPNDRFFAVRPEGSVSTLKIQRTERGDSAVYLCASSPGTGETQHFGDGTRLSIL.

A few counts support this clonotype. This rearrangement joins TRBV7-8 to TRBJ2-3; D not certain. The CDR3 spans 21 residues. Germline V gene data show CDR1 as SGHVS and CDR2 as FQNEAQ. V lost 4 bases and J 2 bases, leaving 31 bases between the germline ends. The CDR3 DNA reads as TGTGCCAGCAGCTCAAAACTATCCCAGACCTATCAACTGGATTACACAGATACGCAGTATTTT. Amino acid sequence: CASSSKLSQTYQLDYTDTQYF.

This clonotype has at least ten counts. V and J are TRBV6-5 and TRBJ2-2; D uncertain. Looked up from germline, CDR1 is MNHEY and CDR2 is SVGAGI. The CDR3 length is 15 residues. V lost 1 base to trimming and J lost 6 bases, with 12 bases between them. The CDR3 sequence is CASSYFPLGSGELFF. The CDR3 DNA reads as TGTGCCAGCAGTTACTTCCCTCTGGGATCCGGGGAGCTGTTTTTT.

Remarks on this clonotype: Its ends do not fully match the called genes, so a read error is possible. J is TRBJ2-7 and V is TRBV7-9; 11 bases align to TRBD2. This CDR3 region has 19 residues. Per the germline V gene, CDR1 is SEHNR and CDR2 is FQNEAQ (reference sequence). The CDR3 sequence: CASSSLPGTSGHSFYEHCF. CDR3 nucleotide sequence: TGTGCCAGCAGCTCCCTACCCGGGACTAGCGGACATAGCTTCTACGAGCATTGCTTC.

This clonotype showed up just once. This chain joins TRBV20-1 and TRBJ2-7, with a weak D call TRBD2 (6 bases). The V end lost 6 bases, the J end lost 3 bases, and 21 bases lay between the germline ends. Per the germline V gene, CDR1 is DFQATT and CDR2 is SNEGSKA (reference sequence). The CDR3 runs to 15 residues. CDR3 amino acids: CSAYRGEDYGYEQYF. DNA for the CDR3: TGCAGTGCCTACCGCGGGGAGGACTATGGCTACGAGCAGTACTTC.

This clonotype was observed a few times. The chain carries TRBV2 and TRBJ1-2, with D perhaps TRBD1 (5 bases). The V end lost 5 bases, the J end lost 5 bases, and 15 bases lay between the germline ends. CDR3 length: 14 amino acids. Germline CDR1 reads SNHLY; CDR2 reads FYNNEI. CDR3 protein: CASSNTASGYGYTF. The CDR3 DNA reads TGTGCCAGCAGTAACACAGCGTCAGGGTATGGCTACACCTTC.

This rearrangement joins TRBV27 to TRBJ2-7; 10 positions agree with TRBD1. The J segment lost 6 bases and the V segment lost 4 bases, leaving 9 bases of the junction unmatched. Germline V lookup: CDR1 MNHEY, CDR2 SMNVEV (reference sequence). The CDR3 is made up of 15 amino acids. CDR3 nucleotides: TGTGCCAGCAGTTACACCGGGACAGGGGCATCCGAGCAGTACTTC. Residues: CASSYTGTGASEQYF.

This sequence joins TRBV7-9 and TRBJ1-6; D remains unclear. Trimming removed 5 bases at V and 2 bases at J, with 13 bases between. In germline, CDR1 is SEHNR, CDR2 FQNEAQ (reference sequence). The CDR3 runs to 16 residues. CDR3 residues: CASSADGNTYNSPLHF. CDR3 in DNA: TGTGCCAGCAGCGCCGACGGGAACACCTATAATTCACCCCTCCACTTT.

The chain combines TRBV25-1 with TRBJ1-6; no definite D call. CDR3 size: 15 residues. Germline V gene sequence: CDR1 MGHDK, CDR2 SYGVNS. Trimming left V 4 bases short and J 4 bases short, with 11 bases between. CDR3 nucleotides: TGTGCCAGCAGTGCTAGGATGAGATATAATTCACCCCTCCACTTT. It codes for CASSARMRYNSPLHF.

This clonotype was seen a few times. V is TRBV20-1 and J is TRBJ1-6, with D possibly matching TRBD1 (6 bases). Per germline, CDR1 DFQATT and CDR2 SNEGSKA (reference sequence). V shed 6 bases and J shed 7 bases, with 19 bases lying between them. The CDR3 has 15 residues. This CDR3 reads CSALDRIAVNSPLHF. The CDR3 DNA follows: TGCAGTGCCCTCGACAGGATAGCGGTCAATTCACCCCTCCACTTT.

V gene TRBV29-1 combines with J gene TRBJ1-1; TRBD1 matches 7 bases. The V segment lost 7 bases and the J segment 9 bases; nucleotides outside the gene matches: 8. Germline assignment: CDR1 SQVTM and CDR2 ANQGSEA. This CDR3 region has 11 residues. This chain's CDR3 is CSGQTGLQAFF. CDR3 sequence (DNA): TGCAGCGGCCAGACAGGGCTGCAAGCTTTCTTT.

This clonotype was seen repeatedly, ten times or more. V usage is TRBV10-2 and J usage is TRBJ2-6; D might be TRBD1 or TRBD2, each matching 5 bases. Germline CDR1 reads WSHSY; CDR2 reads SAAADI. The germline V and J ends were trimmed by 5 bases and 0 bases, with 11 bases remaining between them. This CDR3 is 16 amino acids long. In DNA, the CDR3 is TGCGCCAGCAGTCCGGGACGCCGCTCTGGGGCCAACGTCCTGACTTTC. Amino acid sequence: CASSPGRRSGANVLTF.

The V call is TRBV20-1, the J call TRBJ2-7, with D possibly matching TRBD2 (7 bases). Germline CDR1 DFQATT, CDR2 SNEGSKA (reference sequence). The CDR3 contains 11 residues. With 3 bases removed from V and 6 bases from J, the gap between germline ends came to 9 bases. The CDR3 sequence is CSASGGPEQYF. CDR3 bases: TGCAGTGCTAGCGGGGGGCCCGAGCAGTACTTC.

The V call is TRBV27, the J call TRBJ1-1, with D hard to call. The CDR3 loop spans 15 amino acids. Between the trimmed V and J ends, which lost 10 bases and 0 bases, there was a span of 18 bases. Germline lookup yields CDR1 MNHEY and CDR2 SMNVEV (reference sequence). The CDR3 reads CATLRTGSMNTEAFF. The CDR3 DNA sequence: TGTGCCACCTTGAGGACCGGGTCAATGAACACTGAAGCTTTCTTT.

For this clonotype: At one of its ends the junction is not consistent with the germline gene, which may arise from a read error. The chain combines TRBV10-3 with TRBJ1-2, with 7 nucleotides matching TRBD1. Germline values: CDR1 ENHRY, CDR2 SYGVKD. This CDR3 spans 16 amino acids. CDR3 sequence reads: CASSSSTTGSGAGYTF. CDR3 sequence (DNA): TGTGCCAGCAGTTCATCAACGACAGGGAGCGGCGCGGGCTACACCTTC.